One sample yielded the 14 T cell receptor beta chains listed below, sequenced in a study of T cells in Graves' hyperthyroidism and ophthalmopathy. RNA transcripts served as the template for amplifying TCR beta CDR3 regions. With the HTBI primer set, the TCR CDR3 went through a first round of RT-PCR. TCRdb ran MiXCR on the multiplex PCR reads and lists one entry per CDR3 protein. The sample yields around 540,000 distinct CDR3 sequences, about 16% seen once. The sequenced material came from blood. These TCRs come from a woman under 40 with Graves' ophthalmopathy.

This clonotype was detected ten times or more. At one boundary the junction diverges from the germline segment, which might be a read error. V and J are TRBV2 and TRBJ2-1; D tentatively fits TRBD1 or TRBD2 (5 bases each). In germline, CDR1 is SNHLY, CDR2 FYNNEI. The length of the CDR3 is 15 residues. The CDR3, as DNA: TGTGCCAGCACTGAATGGGGGAGTGTGGGCAATGAGCAGTTCTTC. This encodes CASTEWGSVGNEQFF.

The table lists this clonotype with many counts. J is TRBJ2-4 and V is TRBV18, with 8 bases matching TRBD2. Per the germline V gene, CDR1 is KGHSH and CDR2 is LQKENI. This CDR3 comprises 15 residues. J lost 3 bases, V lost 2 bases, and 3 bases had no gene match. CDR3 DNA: TGTGCCAGCTCACCATACGCGGGGGGCAAAAACATTCAGTACTTC. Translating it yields CASSPYAGGKNIQYF.

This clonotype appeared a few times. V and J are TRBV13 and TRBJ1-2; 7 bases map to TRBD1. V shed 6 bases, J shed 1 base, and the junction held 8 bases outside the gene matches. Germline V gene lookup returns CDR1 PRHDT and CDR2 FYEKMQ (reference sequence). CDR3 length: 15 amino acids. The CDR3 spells CASSRSGTDNYGYTF. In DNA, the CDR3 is TGTGCCAGCAGTCGATCCGGGACAGATAACTATGGCTACACCTTC.

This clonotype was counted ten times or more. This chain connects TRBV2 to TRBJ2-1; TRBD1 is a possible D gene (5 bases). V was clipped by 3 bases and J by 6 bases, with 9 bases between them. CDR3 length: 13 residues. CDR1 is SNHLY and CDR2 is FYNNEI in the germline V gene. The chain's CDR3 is CASSDQGPNEQFF. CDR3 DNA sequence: TGTGCCAGCAGTGATCAGGGTCCCAATGAGCAGTTCTTC. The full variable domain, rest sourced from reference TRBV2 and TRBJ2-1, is EPEVTQTPSHQVTQMGQEVILRCVPISNHLYFYWYRQILGQKVEFLVSFYNNEISEKSEIFDDQFSVERPDGSNFTLKIRSTKLEDSAMYFCASSDQGPNEQFFGPGTRLTVL.

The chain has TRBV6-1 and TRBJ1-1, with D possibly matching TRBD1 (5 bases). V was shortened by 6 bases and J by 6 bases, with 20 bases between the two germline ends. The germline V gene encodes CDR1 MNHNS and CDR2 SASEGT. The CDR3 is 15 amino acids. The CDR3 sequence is CASSQRWGATAEAFF. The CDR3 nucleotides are TGTGCCAGCAGCCAAAGGTGGGGCGCGACTGCTGAAGCTTTCTTT.

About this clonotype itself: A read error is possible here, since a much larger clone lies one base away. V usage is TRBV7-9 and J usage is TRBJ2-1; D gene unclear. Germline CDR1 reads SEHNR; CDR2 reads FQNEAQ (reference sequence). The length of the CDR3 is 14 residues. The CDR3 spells CARSLVTRVNEQFF. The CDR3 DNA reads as TGTGCCCGCAGCTTAGTGACAAGGGTCAATGAGCAGTTCTTC. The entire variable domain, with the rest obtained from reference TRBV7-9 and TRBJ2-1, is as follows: DTGVSQNPRHKITKRGQNVTFRCDPISEHNRLYWYRQTLGQGPEFLTYFQNEAQLEKSRLLSDRFSAERPKGSFSTLEIQRTEQGDSAMYLCARSLVTRVNEQFFGPGTRLTVL.

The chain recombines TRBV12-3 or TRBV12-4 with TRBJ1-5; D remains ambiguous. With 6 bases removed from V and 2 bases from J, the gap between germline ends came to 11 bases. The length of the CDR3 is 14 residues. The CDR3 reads CASRYEQGNQPQHF. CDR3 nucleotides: TGTGCCAGCAGGTACGAGCAGGGCAATCAGCCCCAGCATTTT.

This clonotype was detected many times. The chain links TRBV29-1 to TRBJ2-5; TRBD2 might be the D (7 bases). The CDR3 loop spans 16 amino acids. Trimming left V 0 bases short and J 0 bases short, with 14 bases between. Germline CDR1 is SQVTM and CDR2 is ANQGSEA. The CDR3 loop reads CSVEDQGREYQETQYF. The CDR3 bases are TGCAGCGTTGAAGACCAGGGGAGGGAGTACCAAGAGACCCAGTACTTC.

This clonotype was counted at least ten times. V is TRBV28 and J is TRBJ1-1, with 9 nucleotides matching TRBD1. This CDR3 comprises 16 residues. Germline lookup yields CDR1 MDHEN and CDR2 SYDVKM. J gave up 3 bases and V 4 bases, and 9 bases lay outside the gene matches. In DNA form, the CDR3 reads TGTGCCAGCAGTTCGGACAGGGGAGGGGGGTACACTGAAGCTTTCTTT. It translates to CASSSDRGGGYTEAFF.

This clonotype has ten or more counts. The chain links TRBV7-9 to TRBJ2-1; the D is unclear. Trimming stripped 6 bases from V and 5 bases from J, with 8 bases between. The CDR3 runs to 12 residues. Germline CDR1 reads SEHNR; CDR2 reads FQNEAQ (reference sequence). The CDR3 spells CASRSHDNEQFF. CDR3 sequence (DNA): TGTGCCAGCAGATCACACGACAATGAGCAGTTCTTC.

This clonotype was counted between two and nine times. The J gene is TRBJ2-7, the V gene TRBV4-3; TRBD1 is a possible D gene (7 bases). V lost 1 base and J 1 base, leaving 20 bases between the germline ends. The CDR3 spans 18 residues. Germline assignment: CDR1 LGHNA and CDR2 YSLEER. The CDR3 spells CASSQVGTANRGSYEQYF. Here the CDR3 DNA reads TGCGCCAGCAGCCAAGTTGGGACAGCGAATCGGGGGTCCTACGAGCAGTACTTC.

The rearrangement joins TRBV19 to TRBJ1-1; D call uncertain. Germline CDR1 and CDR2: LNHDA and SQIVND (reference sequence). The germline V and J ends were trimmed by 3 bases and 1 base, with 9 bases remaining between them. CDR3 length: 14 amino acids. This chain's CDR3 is CASSIPIGNTEAFF. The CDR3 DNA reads TGTGCCAGTAGTATCCCGATCGGGAACACTGAAGCTTTCTTT.

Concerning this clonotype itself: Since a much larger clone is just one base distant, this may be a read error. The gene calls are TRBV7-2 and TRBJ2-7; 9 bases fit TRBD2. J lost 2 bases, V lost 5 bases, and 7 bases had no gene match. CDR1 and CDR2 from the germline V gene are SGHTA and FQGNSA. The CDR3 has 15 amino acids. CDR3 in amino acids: CASSPTSGNPYEQYF. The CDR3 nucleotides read TGTGCCAGCAGCCCGACTAGCGGAAACCCCTACGAGCAGTACTTC.

The CDR3 loop is CASSLTGSSNQPQHF. The CDR3 region has the DNA TGTGCCAGCAGTCTGACAGGGTCTAGCAATCAGCCCCAGCATTTT. V is TRBV6-2 or TRBV6-3 and J is TRBJ1-5; TRBD1 matches at 7 bases. This CDR3 contains 15 residues. The junction had 4 bases not matched to a gene; V was cut back by 5 bases and J by 0 bases. Looked up from germline, CDR1 is MNHEY and CDR2 is SVGEGT.